The clone carrying this TCR beta chain turned up a few times. Antigen specificity is unknown. The data originate from a study of cytotoxic CD8 clonotypes in ibrutinib-treated CLL. CDR3 length equals 16 residues. The trim removed 4 bases at V and 0 bases at J, leaving 8 bases unmatched. Germline V gene lookup returns CDR1 MDHEN and CDR2 SYDVKM. TCRdb's table, derived via immunoSEQ multiplex PCR, lists solely in-frame clones and lacks some. The sample has about 50,000 clones, approximately 50% seen once. Study conclusions and caveats: A difference in sampling times existed between sustained-remission and progressing patients. Public clonotypes were uncommon and contracted or stayed stable on treatment.

This chain connects TRBV28 to TRBJ1-2; TRBD1 matches 7 bases. The material was PBMCs, obtained after 12 months of ibrutinib treatment. The origin of this receptor is a human donor with chronic lymphocytic leukemia. In DNA, the CDR3 is TGTGCCAGCAGTTCATACCAACAGGGGACTAACTATGGCTACACCTTC. This sequence encodes CASSSYQQGTNYGYTF.